The next 27 T cell receptor beta chains were all read from a single sample in a study of blood T cell repertoires in COVID-19. TCRdb keeps only in-frame clones here, not all; method: immunoSEQ multiplex PCR. The profile shows around 270,000 clones, approximately 89% of them singletons. Sequenced: PBMCs or T cells enriched from blood (not recorded which). The receptors derive from a woman in her 40s who had been exposed to COVID-19.

The chain carries TRBV12-3 or TRBV12-4 and TRBJ2-7, with a weak D call TRBD2 (6 bases). CDR3 length equals 12 residues. V dropped 5 bases and J dropped 6 bases, with 11 bases sitting between them. CDR3 amino acids: CASSLPGGEQYV. CDR3 DNA sequence: TGTGCCAGCAGTCTTCCCGGGGGCGAGCAGTACGTC.

With regard to this clone: One end of the junction fails to match germline, which may point to a read error. The chain is built from TRBV5-1 and TRBJ1-4; TRBD1 agrees at 9 bases. Germline V CDR1 and CDR2: SGHRS, YFSETQ. This CDR3 is 16 amino acids long. For the CDR3, the DNA is TGTGCCAGCAGCTTGACAGGGGGACGGAGTAATGAAAAACTGTTTTTT. Translated, it gives CASSLTGGRSNEKLFF. The full variable domain, in which reference TRBV5-1 and TRBJ1-4 provide the parts outside the CDR3, is KAGVTQTPRYLIKTRGQQVTLSCSPISGHRSVSWYQQTPGQGLQFLFEYFSETQRNKGNFPGRFSGRQFSNSRSEMNVSTLELGDSALYLCASSLTGGRSNEKLFFGSGTQLSVL.

The chain joins TRBV7-9 to TRBJ1-1; a weak D match, TRBD1 (5 bases). The CDR3 consists of 14 residues. Germline CDR1 and CDR2: SEHNR and FQNEAQ (reference sequence). V lost 1 base to trimming and J lost 3 bases, with 9 bases between them. CDR3 sequence reads: CASSLDAGDTEAFF. The CDR3 region has the DNA TGTGCCAGCAGCTTAGATGCGGGGGACACTGAAGCTTTCTTT. Filled out from reference TRBV7-9 and TRBJ1-1, the complete variable domain reads DTGVSQNPRHKITKRGQNVTFRCDPISEHNRLYWYRQTLGQGPEFLTYFQNEAQLEKSRLLSDRFSAERPKGSFSTLEIQRTEQGDSAMYLCASSLDAGDTEAFFGQGTRLTVV.

Remarks on this clone: Other DNA sequences in this specimen translate into the identical CDR3. The chain links TRBV6-5 to TRBJ2-7; 7 bases are shared with TRBD1. V dropped 6 bases and J dropped 4; count of bases not matched to a gene: 0. The V gene's germline CDR1 is MNHEY and CDR2 SVGAGI. The CDR3 is 11 amino acids. The CDR3 loop is CASRTGYEQYF. In nucleotides, the CDR3 is TGTGCCAGCAGGACAGGGTACGAGCAGTACTTC.

A word on this clone: One junction end does not reproduce the germline sequence, and a read error may be involved. The V and J genes are TRBV7-2 and TRBJ1-3; 7 bases align to TRBD1. Germline V gene lookup returns CDR1 SGHTA and CDR2 FQGNSA. The CDR3 length is 14 residues. The CDR3 nucleotides are TGTGCCAGCAGCCCCGAAAACAGGGGAAGCACCATATATTTT. This translates into CASSPENRGSTIYF.

This clone was seen a few times. The DNA of the CDR3 is TGTGCCAGCAGCTTGCGGGGAGAGCACACTGAAGCTTTCTTT. Its protein product is CASSLRGEHTEAFF. The V gene is TRBV5-4, the J gene TRBJ1-1; D is undetermined. CDR3 length: 14 residues. The V end was cut by 1 base, the J end by 3 bases, with 10 bases between. CDR1 is SGHNT, CDR2 YYREEE, per germline (reference sequence).

In the case of this clone: The junction departs from the called germline gene at one end, perhaps through a read error. The rearrangement uses TRBV6-2 or TRBV6-3 and TRBJ1-1, with 10 bases matching TRBD1. The CDR3 is made up of 13 amino acids. From germline, CDR1 is MNHEY and CDR2 SVGEGT. CDR3: CASSPGDRGRSIF. Here the CDR3 DNA reads TGTGCCAGCAGTCCCGGGGACAGGGGACGGAGTATCTTT.

The chain employs TRBV3-1 (or the pseudogene TRBV3-2) and TRBJ1-2, with a weak D call TRBD1 (6 bases). Germline-derived CDR1 and CDR2 are LGHDT and YNNKEL (reference sequence). Trimming stripped 0 bases from V and 9 bases from J, with 23 bases between. This CDR3 is built from 17 residues. CDR3 nucleotide sequence: TGTGCCAGCAGCCAAGATAGTCCGGACAGATCTTGGAGGAGCTACACCTTC. Its protein is CASSQDSPDRSWRSYTF.

This clone was observed once. The V gene is TRBV6-5, the J gene TRBJ2-7, with TRBD1 as a possible D gene (5 bases). CDR1 MNHEY and CDR2 SVGAGI come from the germline V gene. CDR3 length: 14 amino acids. V was cut by 2 bases and J by 3 bases, with 11 bases left in between. This CDR3 reads CASSYRATGYEQYF. DNA for the CDR3: TGTGCCAGCAGTTACCGGGCTACAGGCTACGAGCAGTACTTC.

This rearrangement joins TRBV6-1 to TRBJ2-7, with D possibly being TRBD2 (6 bases). CDR1 and CDR2 from the germline V gene are MNHNS and SASEGT. Trimming shortened V by 3 bases and J by 2 bases, and 14 bases separated the two germline ends. The CDR3 is made up of 15 amino acids. Here the CDR3 DNA reads TGTGCCAGCAGTGATGGGCAGGGACTTCCCTACGAGCAGTACTTC. The encoded protein is CASSDGQGLPYEQYF.

This clone appeared once. The chain uses TRBV6-5 and TRBJ2-3, with 8 nucleotides matching TRBD2. V gave up 5 bases and J gave up 3 bases; unmatched junction bases: 4. Germline CDR1 MNHEY, CDR2 SVGAGI. This CDR3 is built from 14 residues. The CDR3 here is CASSIREGTDTQYF. Here the CDR3 DNA reads TGTGCCAGCAGTATACGGGAGGGGACAGATACGCAGTATTTT.

This clone was counted between two and nine times. The CDR3 DNA reads as TGTGCCATCAGTGAAAGTTTAGAGGCCAATGAGCAGTTCTTC. It yields the protein CAISESLEANEQFF. The chain employs TRBV10-3 and TRBJ2-1, with unresolved D. This CDR3 spans 14 amino acids. Germline V lookup: CDR1 ENHRY, CDR2 SYGVKD. V gave up 3 bases and J gave up 6 bases, with 12 bases separating them.

This chain uses TRBV28 with TRBJ2-3, with D maybe TRBD1 (6 bases). The CDR3 sequence is 16 residues long. The germline V gene has CDR1 MDHEN and CDR2 SYDVKM. V was shortened by 6 bases and J by 2 bases, with 18 bases between the two germline ends. The CDR3 DNA reads as TGTGCCAGCAGCCTGGGGGACACCACCCTCACAGATACGCAGTATTTT. It is translated as CASSLGDTTLTDTQYF.

J is TRBJ1-1 and V is TRBV29-1; D unresolved. This CDR3 contains 13 residues. Germline CDR1 and CDR2: SQVTM and ANQGSEA. V shed 7 bases and J shed 0 bases, with 12 bases lying between them. For the CDR3, the DNA is TGCAGCGCTAGGCGTGACATGAACACTGAAGCTTTCTTT. The encoded protein is CSARRDMNTEAFF.

The J gene is TRBJ2-7, the V gene TRBV6-2 or TRBV6-3; 8 bases agree with TRBD1. After removal of 4 bases from V and 5 bases from J, the junction contained 13 bases not matched to a gene. CDR3 length: 16 amino acids. Germline CDR1 and CDR2: MNHEY and SVGEGT. As DNA, the CDR3 is TGTGCCAGCAGTTTAGGGTGGACAGGGACCGTTGACGAGCAGTACTTC. Protein sequence: CASSLGWTGTVDEQYF.

The chain employs TRBV29-1 and TRBJ1-4; D gene unclear. The CDR3 is made up of 13 amino acids. V was shortened by 5 bases and J by 4 bases, with 11 bases between the two germline ends. The germline V gene encodes CDR1 SQVTM and CDR2 ANQGSEA. CDR3 sequence: CSVSQRLNEKLFF. The CDR3 coding sequence is TGCAGCGTTTCGCAGAGGCTTAATGAAAAACTGTTTTTT.

The table lists this clone with a few counts. The V and J genes are TRBV30 and TRBJ1-2; 8 bases line up with TRBD1. The CDR3 runs 18 residues. V gave up 3 bases and J gave up 0 bases; unmatched junction bases: 15. Germline V gene lookup returns CDR1 GTSNPN and CDR2 SVGIG (reference sequence). CDR3 loop: CAWSVFPGQVSSNYGYTF. The CDR3 DNA sequence: TGTGCCTGGAGCGTTTTCCCGGGACAGGTGTCTTCTAACTATGGCTACACCTTC.

This chain connects TRBV28 to TRBJ2-7; possible D gene TRBD1, 6 bases. Germline-derived CDR1 and CDR2 are MDHEN and SYDVKM. The CDR3 contains 14 residues. V was pared by 6 bases and J by 4 bases, with 16 bases between. The CDR3 spells CASSLQGFTYEQYF. DNA for the CDR3: TGTGCCAGCAGCCTCCAGGGGTTCACTTACGAGCAGTACTTC.

The CDR3 is CASSMGQGGNYGYTF. The CDR3 nucleotides are TGTGCCAGTAGTATGGGGCAGGGAGGGAACTATGGCTACACCTTC. The V and J genes are TRBV19 and TRBJ1-2; D is perhaps TRBD1 (5 bases). CDR3 length: 15 amino acids. Per the germline V gene, CDR1 is LNHDA and CDR2 is SQIVND (reference sequence). Trimming left V 3 bases short and J 2 bases short, with 13 bases between.

The chain couples TRBV9 to TRBJ1-2; D gene uncertain. Germline CDR1 is SGDLS and CDR2 is YYNGEE. Trimming pared 4 bases from V and 6 bases from J, leaving 13 bases between. CDR3 length: 13 residues. Here the CDR3 DNA reads TGTGCCAGCAGCCCTCAAGAGGCGAATGGCTACACCTTC. As protein: CASSPQEANGYTF.

This clone has just one count. The chain recombines TRBV29-1 with TRBJ1-1; D is unresolved. The CDR3 spans 14 residues. Germline V gives CDR1 SQVTM, CDR2 ANQGSEA. Trimming removed 3 bases from V and 0 bases from J, with 11 bases in between. The CDR3 DNA reads TGCAGCGTTGATCGCTCCGGGATGAACACTGAAGCTTTCTTT. Translating gives CSVDRSGMNTEAFF.

The chain uses TRBV18 and TRBJ1-3, with 8 bases matching TRBD1. The CDR3 has 16 amino acids. Trimming at V came to 3 bases and at J to 7 bases, leaving 11 bases not matched to a gene. CDR1 is KGHSH and CDR2 is LQKENI in the germline V gene. Here the CDR3 reads CASSPQQTGERNTIYF. The CDR3 nucleotides are TGTGCCAGCTCACCGCAACAGACAGGGGAGAGGAACACCATATATTTT.

The chain has TRBV24-1 and TRBJ2-5; 11 bases align to TRBD2. The J segment lost 4 bases and the V segment lost 2 bases, leaving 5 bases of the junction unmatched. Germline loops: CDR1 KGHDR, CDR2 SFDVKD. The CDR3 has 16 amino acids. CDR3 nucleotides: TGTGCCACCAGTGATTCGACTAGCGGGACAATAGAGACCCAGTACTTC. Amino acids: CATSDSTSGTIETQYF.

V gene TRBV19 combines with J gene TRBJ1-1, with D tentatively TRBD1 (5 bases). Per germline, CDR1 LNHDA and CDR2 SQIVND (reference sequence). V dropped 7 bases and J dropped 8 bases, with 17 bases sitting between them. CDR3 size: 13 residues. CDR3 DNA sequence: TGTGCCAGTATTCTAATTTCGGCAGGGGAAGCTTTCTTT. It yields the protein CASILISAGEAFF.

This sequence joins TRBV6-6 and TRBJ1-2; 9 bases are a match to TRBD1. V shed 5 bases and J 8 bases; nucleotides not matched to a gene: 3. This CDR3 spans 12 amino acids. The germline V gene has CDR1 MNHNY and CDR2 SVGAGI (reference sequence). CDR3 in DNA: TGTGCCAGCAGTGGACAGGGGAGAGGCTACACCTTC. Amino acid sequence: CASSGQGRGYTF.

J is TRBJ1-1 and V is TRBV15, with TRBD1 as a possible D gene (5 bases). V lost 1 base and J lost 1, with 10 bases in between. This CDR3 comprises 15 residues. Germline V gives CDR1 LNHNV, CDR2 YYDKDF (reference sequence). In nucleotides, the CDR3 is TGTGCCACCAGCAGAGTGGCAGGGTGGAACACTGAAGCTTTCTTT. Translation gives CATSRVAGWNTEAFF.

The gene calls are TRBV25-1 and TRBJ2-1; tentatively, D is TRBD2 (6 bases). V was pared by 7 bases and J by 7 bases, with 17 bases between. This CDR3 has 14 residues. Germline V CDR1 and CDR2: MGHDK, SYGVNS. CDR3 sequence reads: CASKRRELGNEQFF. The CDR3 DNA sequence: TGTGCCAGCAAGAGGAGGGAACTGGGTAATGAGCAGTTCTTC.